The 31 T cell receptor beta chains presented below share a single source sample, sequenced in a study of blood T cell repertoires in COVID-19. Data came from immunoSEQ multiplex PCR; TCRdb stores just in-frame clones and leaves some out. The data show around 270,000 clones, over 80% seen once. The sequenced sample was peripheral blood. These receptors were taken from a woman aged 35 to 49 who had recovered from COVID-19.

The chain's CDR3 is CASKGSGGVSYNEQFF. In nucleotides, the CDR3 is TGTGCCAGCAAAGGCAGCGGGGGTGTATCCTACAATGAGCAGTTCTTC. This chain joins TRBV28 and TRBJ2-1; TRBD2 matches 8 bases. This CDR3 is built from 16 residues. Trimming cost V 7 bases and J 1 base; bases outside gene matches: 9. Germline values: CDR1 MDHEN, CDR2 SYDVKM.

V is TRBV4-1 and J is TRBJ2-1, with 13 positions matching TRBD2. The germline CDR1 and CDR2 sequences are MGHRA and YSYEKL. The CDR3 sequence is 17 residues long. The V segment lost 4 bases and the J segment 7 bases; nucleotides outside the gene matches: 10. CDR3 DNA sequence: TGCGCCAGCAGCCCCTCACTAGCGGGGGGGCTTCAAAATGAGCAGTTCTTC. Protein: CASSPSLAGGLQNEQFF.

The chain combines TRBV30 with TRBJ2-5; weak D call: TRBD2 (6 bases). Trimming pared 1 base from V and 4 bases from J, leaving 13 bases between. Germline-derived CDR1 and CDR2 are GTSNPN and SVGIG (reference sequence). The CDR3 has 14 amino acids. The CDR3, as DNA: TGTGCCTGGAGTGGAGGTGCGGGGCGAGAGACCCAGTACTTC. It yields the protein CAWSGGAGRETQYF.

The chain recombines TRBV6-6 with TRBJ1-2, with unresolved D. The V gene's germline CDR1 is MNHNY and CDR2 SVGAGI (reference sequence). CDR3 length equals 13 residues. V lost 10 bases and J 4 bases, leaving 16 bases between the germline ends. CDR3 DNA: TGTGCCACCCAGAGGGCTTTTGTCTATGGCTACACCTTC. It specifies CATQRAFVYGYTF.

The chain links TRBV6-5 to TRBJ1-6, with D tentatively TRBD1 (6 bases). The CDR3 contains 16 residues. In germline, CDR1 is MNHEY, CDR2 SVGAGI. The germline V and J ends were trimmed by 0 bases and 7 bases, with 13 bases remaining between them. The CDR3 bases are TGTGCCAGCAGTTACTCTTTCGGACAGACGAATTCACCCCTCCACTTT. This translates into CASSYSFGQTNSPLHF.

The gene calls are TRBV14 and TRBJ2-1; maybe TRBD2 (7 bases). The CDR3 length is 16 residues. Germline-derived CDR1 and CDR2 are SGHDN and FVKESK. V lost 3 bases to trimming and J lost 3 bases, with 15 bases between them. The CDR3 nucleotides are TGTGCCAGCAGCCACCTGGGGGCGGGGGTCTACAATGAGCAGTTCTTC. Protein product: CASSHLGAGVYNEQFF.

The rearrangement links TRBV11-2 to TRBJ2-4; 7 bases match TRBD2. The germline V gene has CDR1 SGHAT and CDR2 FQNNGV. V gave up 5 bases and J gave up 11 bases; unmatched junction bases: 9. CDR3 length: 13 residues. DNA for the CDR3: TGTGCCAGCAGCACAGTACTGGGGGGGGTTCAGTACTTC. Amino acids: CASSTVLGGVQYF. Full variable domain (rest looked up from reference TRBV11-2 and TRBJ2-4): EAGVAQSPRYKIIEKRQSVAFWCNPISGHATLYWYQQILGQGPKLLIQFQNNGVVDDSQLPKDRFSAERLKGVDSTLKIQPAKLEDSAVYLCASSTVLGGVQYFGAGTRLSVL.

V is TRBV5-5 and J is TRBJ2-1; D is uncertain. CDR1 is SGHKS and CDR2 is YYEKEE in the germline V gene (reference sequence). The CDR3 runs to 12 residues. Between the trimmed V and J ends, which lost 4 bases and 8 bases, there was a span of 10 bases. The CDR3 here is CASSKWADEQFF. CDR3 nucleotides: TGTGCCAGCAGCAAATGGGCCGATGAGCAGTTCTTC.

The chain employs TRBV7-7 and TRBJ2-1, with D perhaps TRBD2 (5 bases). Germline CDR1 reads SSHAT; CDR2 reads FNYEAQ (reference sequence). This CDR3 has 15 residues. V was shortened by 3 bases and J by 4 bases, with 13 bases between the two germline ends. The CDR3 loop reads CASSLSSGAYNEQFF. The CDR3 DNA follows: TGTGCCAGCAGCTTGAGCAGCGGTGCATACAATGAGCAGTTCTTC.

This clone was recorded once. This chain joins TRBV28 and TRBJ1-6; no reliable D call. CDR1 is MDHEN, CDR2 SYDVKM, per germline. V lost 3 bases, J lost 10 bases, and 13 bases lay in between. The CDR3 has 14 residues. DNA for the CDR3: TGTGCCAGCAGTTTTTCCCAGGCTCGGTCACCCCTCCACTTT. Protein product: CASSFSQARSPLHF.

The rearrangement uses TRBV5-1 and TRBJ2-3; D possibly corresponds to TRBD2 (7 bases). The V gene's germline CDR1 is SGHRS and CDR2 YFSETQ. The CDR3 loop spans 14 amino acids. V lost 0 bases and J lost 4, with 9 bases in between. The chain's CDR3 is CASSLAGGADTQYF. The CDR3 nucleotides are TGCGCCAGCAGCTTGGCGGGGGGCGCAGATACGCAGTATTTT.

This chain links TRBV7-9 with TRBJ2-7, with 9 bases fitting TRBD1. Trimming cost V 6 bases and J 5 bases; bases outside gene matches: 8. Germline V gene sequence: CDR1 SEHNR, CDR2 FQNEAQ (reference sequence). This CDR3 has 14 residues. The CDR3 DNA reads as TGTGCCAGCAGTCCACCGGGACAGGGCAACGAGCAGTACTTC. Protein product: CASSPPGQGNEQYF.

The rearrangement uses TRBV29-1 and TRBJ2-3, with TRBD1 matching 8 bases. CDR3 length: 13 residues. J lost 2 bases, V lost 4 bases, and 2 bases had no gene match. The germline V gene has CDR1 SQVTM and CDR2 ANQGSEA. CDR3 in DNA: TGCAGCGTTGCGACAGGGGTCACAGATACGCAGTATTTT. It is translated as CSVATGVTDTQYF.

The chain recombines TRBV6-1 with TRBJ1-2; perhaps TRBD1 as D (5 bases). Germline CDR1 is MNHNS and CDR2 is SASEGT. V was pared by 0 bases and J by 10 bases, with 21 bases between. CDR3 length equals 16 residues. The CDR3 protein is CASSEAQKGNRPLYTF. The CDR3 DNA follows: TGTGCCAGCAGTGAAGCGCAGAAAGGTAACAGGCCCCTCTACACCTTC.

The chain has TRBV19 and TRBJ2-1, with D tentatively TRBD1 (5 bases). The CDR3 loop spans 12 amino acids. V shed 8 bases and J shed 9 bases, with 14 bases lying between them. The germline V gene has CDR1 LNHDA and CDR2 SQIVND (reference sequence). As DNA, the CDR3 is TGTGCCAGTCACGCCCAGGGCGGTGAGCAGTTCTTC. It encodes CASHAQGGEQFF.

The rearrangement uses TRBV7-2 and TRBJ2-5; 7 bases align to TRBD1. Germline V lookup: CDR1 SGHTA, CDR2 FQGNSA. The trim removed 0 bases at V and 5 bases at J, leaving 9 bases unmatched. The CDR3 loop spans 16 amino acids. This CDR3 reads CASSLAQGFIGETQYF. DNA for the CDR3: TGTGCCAGCAGCTTAGCACAGGGGTTTATCGGCGAGACCCAGTACTTC. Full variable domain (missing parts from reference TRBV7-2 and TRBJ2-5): GAGVSQSPSNKVTEKGKDVELRCDPISGHTALYWYRQSLGQGLEFLIYFQGNSAPDKSGLPSDRFSAERTGGSVSTLTIQRTQQEDSAVYLCASSLAQGFIGETQYFGPGTRLLVL.

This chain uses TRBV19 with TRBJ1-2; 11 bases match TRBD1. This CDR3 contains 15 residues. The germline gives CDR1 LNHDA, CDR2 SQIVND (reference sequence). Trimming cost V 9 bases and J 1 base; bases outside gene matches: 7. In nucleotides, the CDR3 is TGTGCCAGCGGGGACAGGGGGTCGAATAACTATGGCTACACCTTC. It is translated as CASGDRGSNNYGYTF.

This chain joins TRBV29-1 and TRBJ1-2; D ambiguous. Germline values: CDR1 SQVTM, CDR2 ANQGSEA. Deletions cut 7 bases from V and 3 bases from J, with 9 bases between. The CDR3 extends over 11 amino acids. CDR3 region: CSAAEDYGYTF. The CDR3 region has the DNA TGCAGCGCCGCAGAGGACTATGGCTACACCTTC.

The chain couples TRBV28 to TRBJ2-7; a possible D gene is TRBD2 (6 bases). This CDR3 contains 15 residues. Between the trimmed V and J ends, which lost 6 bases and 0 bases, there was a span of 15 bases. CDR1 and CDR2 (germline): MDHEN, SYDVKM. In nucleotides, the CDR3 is TGTGCCAGCAGCGGAGGGCAGATTTTCTCCTACGAGCAGTACTTC. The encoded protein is CASSGGQIFSYEQYF. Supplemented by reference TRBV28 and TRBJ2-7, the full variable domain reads DVKVTQSSRYLVKRTGEKVFLECVQDMDHENMFWYRQDPGLGLRLIYFSYDVKMKEKGDIPEGYSVSREKKERFSLILESASTNQTSMYLCASSGGQIFSYEQYFGPGTRLTVT.

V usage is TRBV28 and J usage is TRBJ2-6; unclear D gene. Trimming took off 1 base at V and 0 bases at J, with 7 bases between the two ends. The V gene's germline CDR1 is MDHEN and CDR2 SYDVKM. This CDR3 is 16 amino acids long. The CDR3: CASSLSLGSGANVLTF. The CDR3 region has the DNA TGTGCCAGCAGTTTATCACTTGGCTCTGGGGCCAACGTCCTGACTTTC. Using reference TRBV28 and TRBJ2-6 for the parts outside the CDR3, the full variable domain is DVKVTQSSRYLVKRTGEKVFLECVQDMDHENMFWYRQDPGLGLRLIYFSYDVKMKEKGDIPEGYSVSREKKERFSLILESASTNQTSMYLCASSLSLGSGANVLTFGAGSRLTVL.

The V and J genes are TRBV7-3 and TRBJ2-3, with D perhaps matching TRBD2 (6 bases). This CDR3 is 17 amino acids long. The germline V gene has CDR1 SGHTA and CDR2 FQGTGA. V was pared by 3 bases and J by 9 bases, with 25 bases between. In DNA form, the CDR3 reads TGTGCCAGCAGCTTCCAAACCTTGACTAGAACACCCGCGACGCAGTATTTT. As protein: CASSFQTLTRTPATQYF.

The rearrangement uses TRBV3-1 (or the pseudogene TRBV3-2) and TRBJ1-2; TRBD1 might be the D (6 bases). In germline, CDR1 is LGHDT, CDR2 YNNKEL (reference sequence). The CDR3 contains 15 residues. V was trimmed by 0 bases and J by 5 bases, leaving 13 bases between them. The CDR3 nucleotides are TGTGCCAGCAGCCAAGATTTAGGGACACCTTATGGCTACACCTTC. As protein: CASSQDLGTPYGYTF.

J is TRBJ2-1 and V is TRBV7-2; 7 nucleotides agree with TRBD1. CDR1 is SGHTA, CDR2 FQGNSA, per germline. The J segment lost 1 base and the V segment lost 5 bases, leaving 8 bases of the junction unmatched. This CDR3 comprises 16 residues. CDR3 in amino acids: CASSISGTDSYNEQFF. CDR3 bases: TGTGCCAGCAGCATATCCGGGACAGATTCCTACAATGAGCAGTTCTTC.

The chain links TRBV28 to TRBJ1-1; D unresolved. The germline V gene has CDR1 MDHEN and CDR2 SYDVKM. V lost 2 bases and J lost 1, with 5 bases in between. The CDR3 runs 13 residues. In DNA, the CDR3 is TGTGCCAGCAGTTTACAGGCGAACACTGAAGCTTTCTTT. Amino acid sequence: CASSLQANTEAFF. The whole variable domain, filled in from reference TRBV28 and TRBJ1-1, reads DVKVTQSSRYLVKRTGEKVFLECVQDMDHENMFWYRQDPGLGLRLIYFSYDVKMKEKGDIPEGYSVSREKKERFSLILESASTNQTSMYLCASSLQANTEAFFGQGTRLTVV.

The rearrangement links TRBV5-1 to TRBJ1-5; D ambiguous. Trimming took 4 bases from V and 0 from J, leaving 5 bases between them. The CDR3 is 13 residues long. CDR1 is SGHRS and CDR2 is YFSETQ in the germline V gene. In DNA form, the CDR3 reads TGCGCCAGCAGCCCAGATAGCAATCAGCCCCAGCATTTT. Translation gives CASSPDSNQPQHF.

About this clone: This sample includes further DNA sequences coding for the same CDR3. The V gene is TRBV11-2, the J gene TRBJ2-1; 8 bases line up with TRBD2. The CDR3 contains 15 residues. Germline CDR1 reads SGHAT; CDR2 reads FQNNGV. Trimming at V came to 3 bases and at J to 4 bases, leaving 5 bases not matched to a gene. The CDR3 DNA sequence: TGTGCCAGCAGCTTGGTCGGGGGGGGGTACAATGAGCAGTTCTTC. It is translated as CASSLVGGGYNEQFF.

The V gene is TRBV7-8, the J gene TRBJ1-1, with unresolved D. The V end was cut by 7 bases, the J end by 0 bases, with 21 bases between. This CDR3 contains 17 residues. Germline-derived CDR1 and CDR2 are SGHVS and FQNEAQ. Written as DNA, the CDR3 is TGTGCCAGCAACCCGTCCCGGGTTCCAAGGTTGAACACTGAAGCTTTCTTT. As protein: CASNPSRVPRLNTEAFF. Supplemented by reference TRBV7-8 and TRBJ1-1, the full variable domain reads GAGVSQSPRYKVAKRGQDVALRCDPISGHVSLFWYQQALGQGPEFLTYFQNEAQLDKSGLPSDRFFAERPEGSVSTLKIQRTQQEDSAVYLCASNPSRVPRLNTEAFFGQGTRLTVV.

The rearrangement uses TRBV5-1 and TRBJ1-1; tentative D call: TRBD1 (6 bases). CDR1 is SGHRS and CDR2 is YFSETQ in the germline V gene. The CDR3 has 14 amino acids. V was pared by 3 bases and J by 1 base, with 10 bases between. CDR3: CASSWDTQNTEAFF. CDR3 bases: TGCGCCAGCAGCTGGGACACCCAGAACACTGAAGCTTTCTTT.

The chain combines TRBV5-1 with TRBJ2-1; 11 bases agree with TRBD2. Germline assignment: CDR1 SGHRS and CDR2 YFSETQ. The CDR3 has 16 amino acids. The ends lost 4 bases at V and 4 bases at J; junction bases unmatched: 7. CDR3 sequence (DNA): TGCGCCAGCAGCATGGGGACTAGCGGAGGATACAATGAGCAGTTCTTC. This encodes CASSMGTSGGYNEQFF.

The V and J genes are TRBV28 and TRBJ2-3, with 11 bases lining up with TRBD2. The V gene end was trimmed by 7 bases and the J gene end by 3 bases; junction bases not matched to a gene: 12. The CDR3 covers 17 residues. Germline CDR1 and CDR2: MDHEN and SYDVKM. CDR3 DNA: TGTGCCAGCATCCCCTCCCTGGCTAGCGGGGGGACAGATACGCAGTATTTT. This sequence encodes CASIPSLASGGTDTQYF.

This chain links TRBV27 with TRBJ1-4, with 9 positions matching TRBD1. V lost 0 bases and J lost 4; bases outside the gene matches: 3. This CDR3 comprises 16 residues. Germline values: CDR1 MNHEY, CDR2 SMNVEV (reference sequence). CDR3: CASSLSGQGYNEKLFF. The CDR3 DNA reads TGTGCCAGCAGTTTATCGGGACAGGGCTATAATGAAAAACTGTTTTTT.